This T cell receptor beta chain was found in a study of control samples from healthy donors and cancer patients. CDR3 length: 14 amino acids. The ends were cut back, 2 bases at V and 6 bases at J, with 13 bases in the middle. The germline V gene encodes CDR1 SGHTA and CDR2 FQGNSA. Sequenced by immunoSEQ multiplex PCR; TCRdb stores in-frame clones only, minus some. The table includes more than 100,000 clones, around 90% detected once. This sequence joins TRBV7-2 and TRBJ1-2; D may be TRBD1 (5 bases). Sequences were obtained from blood. The sequence came from a man between 18 and 29 years old in good health. The CDR3 sequence is CASSLLRGADGYTF. The CDR3 DNA reads as TGTGCCAGCAGCTTACTACGGGGCGCCGATGGCTACACCTTC.